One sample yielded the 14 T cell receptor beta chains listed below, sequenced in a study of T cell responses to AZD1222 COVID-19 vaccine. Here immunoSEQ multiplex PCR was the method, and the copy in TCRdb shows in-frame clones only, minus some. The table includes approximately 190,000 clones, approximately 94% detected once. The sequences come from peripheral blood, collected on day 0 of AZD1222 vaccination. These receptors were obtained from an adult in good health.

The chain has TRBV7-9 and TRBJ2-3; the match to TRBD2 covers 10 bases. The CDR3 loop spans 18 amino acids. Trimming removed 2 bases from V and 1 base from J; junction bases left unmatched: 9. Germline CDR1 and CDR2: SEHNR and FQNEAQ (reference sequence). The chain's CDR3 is CASSLSSFLAGGTDTQYF. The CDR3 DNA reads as TGTGCCAGCAGCTTATCTAGTTTTCTAGCGGGAGGCACAGATACGCAGTATTTT.

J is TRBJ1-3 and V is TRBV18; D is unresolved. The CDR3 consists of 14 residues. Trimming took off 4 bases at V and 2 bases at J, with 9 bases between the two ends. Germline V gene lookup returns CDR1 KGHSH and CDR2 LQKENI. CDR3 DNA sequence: TGTGCCAGCTCACGGGCAGGAACTGGAAACACCATATATTTT. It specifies CASSRAGTGNTIYF. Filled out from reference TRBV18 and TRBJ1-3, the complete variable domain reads NAGVMQNPRHLVRRRGQEARLRCSPMKGHSHVYWYRQLPEEGLKFMVYLQKENIIDESGMPKERFSAEFPKEGPSILRIQQVVRGDSAAYFCASSRAGTGNTIYFGEGSWLTVV.

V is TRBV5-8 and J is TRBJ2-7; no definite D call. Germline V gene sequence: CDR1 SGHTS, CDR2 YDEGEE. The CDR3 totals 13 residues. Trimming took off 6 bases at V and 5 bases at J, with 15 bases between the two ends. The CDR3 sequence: CASTPVGFNEQYF. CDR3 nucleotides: TGTGCCAGCACCCCTGTAGGATTCAACGAGCAGTACTTC.

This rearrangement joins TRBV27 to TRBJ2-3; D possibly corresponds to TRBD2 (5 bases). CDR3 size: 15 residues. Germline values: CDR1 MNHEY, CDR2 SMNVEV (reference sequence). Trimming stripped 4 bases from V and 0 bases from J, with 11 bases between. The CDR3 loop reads CASSSSGTSTDTQYF. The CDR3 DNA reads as TGTGCCAGCAGTTCGTCGGGAACTAGCACAGATACGCAGTATTTT.

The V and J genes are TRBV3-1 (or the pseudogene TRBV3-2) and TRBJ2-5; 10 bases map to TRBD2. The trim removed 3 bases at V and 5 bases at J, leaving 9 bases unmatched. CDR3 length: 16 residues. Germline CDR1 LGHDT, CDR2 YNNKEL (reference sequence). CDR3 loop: CASSQVPSGSGETQYF. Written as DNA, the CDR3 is TGTGCCAGCAGCCAGGTTCCTAGCGGGAGCGGTGAGACCCAGTACTTC.

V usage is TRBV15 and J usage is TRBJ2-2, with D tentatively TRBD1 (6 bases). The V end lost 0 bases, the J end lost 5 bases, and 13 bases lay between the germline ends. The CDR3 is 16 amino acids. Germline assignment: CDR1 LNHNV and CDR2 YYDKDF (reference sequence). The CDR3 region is CATSRELRQATGELFF. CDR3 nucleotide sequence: TGTGCCACCAGCAGAGAGTTGAGACAGGCGACCGGGGAGCTGTTTTTT.

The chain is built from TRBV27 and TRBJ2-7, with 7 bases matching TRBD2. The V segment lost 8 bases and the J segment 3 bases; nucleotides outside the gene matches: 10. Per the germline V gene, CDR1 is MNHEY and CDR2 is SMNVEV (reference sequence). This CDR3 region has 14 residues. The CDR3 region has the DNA TGTGCCAGCGGACTAAGCGGGGTCCTCTACGAGCAGTACTTC. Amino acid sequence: CASGLSGVLYEQYF.

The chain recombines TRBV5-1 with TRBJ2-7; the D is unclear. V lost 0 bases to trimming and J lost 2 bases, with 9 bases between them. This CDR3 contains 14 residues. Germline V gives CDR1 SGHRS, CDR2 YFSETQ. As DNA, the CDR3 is TGCGCCAGCAGCTTGGATGTGGGAACCTACGAGCAGTACTTC. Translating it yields CASSLDVGTYEQYF.

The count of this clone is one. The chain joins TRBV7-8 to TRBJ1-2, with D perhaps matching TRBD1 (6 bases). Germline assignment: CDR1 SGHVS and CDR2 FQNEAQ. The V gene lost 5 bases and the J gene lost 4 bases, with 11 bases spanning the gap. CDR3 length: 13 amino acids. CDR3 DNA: TGTGCCAGCAGCCCTGGACAGCTCTATGGCTACACCTTC. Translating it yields CASSPGQLYGYTF.

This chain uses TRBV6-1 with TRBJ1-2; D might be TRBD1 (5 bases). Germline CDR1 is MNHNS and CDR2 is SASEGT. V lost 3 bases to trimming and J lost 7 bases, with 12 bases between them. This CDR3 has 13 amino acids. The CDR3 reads CASSDRVIGGYTF. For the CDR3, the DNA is TGTGCCAGCAGTGACAGGGTGATCGGTGGCTACACCTTC.

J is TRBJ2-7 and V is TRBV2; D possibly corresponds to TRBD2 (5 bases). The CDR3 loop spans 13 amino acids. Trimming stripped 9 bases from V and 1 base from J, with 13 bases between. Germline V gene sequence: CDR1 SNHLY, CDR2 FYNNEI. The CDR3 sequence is CASSRAESYEQYF. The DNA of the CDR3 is TGTGCCAGTTCGAGGGCAGAATCCTACGAGCAGTACTTC.

In DNA form, the CDR3 reads TGTGCCAGCAGTTTTCAGGGTTCCGGCACAGATACGCAGTATTTT. This sequence encodes CASSFQGSGTDTQYF. V usage is TRBV28 and J usage is TRBJ2-3; maybe TRBD1 (5 bases). Germline CDR1 reads MDHEN; CDR2 reads SYDVKM. V was clipped by 3 bases and J by 1 base, with 11 bases between them. The CDR3 extends over 15 amino acids.

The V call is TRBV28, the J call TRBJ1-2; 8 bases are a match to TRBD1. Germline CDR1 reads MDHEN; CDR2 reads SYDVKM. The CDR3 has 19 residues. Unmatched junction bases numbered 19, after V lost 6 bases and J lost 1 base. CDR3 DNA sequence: TGTGCCAGCAGACCACCCCAGGGGGCATTCGTGGCGCTTAACTATGGCTACACCTTC. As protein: CASRPPQGAFVALNYGYTF.

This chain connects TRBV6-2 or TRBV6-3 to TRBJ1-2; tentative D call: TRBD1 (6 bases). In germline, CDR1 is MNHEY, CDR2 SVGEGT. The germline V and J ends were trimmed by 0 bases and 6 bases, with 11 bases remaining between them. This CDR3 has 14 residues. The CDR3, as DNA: TGTGCCAGCAGTTACTCGATCACAGGGAATGGCTACACCTTC. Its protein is CASSYSITGNGYTF.